The sequence of this T cell receptor beta chain was determined in a study of shared clonotypes between healthy human individuals. In the naive CD8 group, cells lacked CD45RO and were positively selected for CCR7, so terminally differentiated effector memory CD45RA+ cells were left out. Study results and limitations: Non-shared clonotypes showed lower generation probabilities than clonotypes common to all four donors.

Sequenced by immunoSEQ multiplex PCR; TCRdb stores in-frame clones only, minus some. The sample consists of roughly 810,000 clones, around 96% of them appearing once. Notes on this clone: The target antigen is unknown.

The source of this sequence is a man under 40 in good health. The source material was naive CD8+ T cells sorted from blood.

The CDR3 loop reads CASSSTGQAGNTIYF. As DNA, the CDR3 is TGTGCCAGCAGTTCCACCGGACAGGCTGGAAACACCATATATTTT. This chain uses TRBV6-5 with TRBJ1-3; 7 bases are a match to TRBD1. V lost 4 bases, J lost 2 bases, and 5 bases stayed unmatched. This CDR3 spans 15 amino acids. Germline values: CDR1 MNHEY, CDR2 SVGAGI.